The 24 T cell receptor beta chains given below trace back to one sample, sequenced in a study of T cell clonotyping in hematopoietic cell transplantation. This table comes from immunoSEQ multiplex PCR, and its TCRdb copy is limited to in-frame clones, with some not included. The sample lists approximately 15,000 clones; over 65% were seen once. The starting material was PBMCs, obtained 100 days after allogeneic stem cell transplant. These receptors were collected from a male patient between 60 and 69 years old who had an allogeneic stem cell transplant from a related donor, so the T cells may come from the graft donor. Some clones in this sample may be carry-over from other donors' samples.

The rearrangement uses TRBV6-1 and TRBJ1-4; D uncertain. CDR1 is MNHNS and CDR2 is SASEGT in the germline V gene. CDR3 length equals 11 residues. V lost 7 bases and J lost 6, with 6 bases in between. In DNA, the CDR3 is TGTGCCAGCACCGCGGATGAAAAACTGTTTTTT. The encoded protein is CASTADEKLFF.

V usage is TRBV4-2 and J usage is TRBJ1-5; no clear D. CDR3 size: 17 residues. The V end was cut by 0 bases, the J end by 4 bases, with 16 bases between. Germline V CDR1 and CDR2: LGHNA, YNFKEQ. The CDR3 DNA follows: TGTGCCAGCAGCCAAGATCCGGCGGCGAACTTAAATCAGCCCCAGCATTTT. It encodes CASSQDPAANLNQPQHF.

In this sample, this clone turned up a few times. The chain carries TRBV4-2 and TRBJ1-1; D remains ambiguous. The V gene lost 3 bases and the J gene lost 5 bases, with 7 bases spanning the gap. Germline CDR1 is LGHNA and CDR2 is YNFKEQ. This CDR3 has 12 residues. The DNA for the CDR3 is TGTGCCAGCAGCCAGGCCTCTACTGAAGCTTTCTTT. Residues: CASSQASTEAFF.

V gene TRBV5-1 combines with J gene TRBJ2-4; D might be TRBD1 (6 bases). Germline V CDR1 and CDR2: SGHRS, YFSETQ. Trimming took 1 base from V and 5 from J, leaving 13 bases between them. This CDR3 has 15 amino acids. The CDR3 sequence is CASSLPQGWENIQYF. Here the CDR3 DNA reads TGCGCCAGCAGCTTGCCACAGGGATGGGAAAACATTCAGTACTTC.

The chain recombines TRBV9 with TRBJ1-2, with D unresolved. CDR1 is SGDLS, CDR2 YYNGEE, per germline. CDR3 length: 17 amino acids. Trimming took 0 bases from V and 2 from J, leaving 17 bases between them. The CDR3 sequence: CASSVDLRGDANYGYTF. CDR3 DNA sequence: TGTGCCAGCAGCGTAGATTTGCGGGGAGACGCAAACTATGGCTACACCTTC.

The chain combines TRBV30 with TRBJ2-1, with TRBD1 matching 10 bases. The CDR3 is made up of 15 amino acids. The J segment lost 4 bases and the V segment lost 3 bases, leaving 6 bases of the junction unmatched. Germline V gives CDR1 GTSNPN, CDR2 SVGIG (reference sequence). CDR3 sequence: CAWSAGTGAYNEQFF. The CDR3 DNA is TGTGCCTGGAGCGCAGGGACAGGGGCGTACAATGAGCAGTTCTTC.

The chain joins TRBV29-1 to TRBJ2-7; 11 positions match TRBD1. The CDR3 extends over 14 amino acids. V lost 6 bases to trimming and J lost 0 bases; unmatched junction nucleotides: 4. Per germline, CDR1 SQVTM and CDR2 ANQGSEA. The CDR3, as DNA: TGCAGCGTGGCCGGGACAGGGGGCTCCTACGAGCAGTACTTC. Amino acid sequence: CSVAGTGGSYEQYF.

CDR3 sequence (DNA): TGTGCCAGCAGCAAAGTCCAAGCCCCCGGACTAGGCCCCATGTCTAGCACAGATACGCAGTATTTT. This sequence encodes CASSKVQAPGLGPMSSTDTQYF. The chain couples TRBV21-1 to TRBJ2-3; the D call of TRBD2 is as the table states it, not checked on the DNA. TRBV21-1 is a listed pseudogene. CDR3 length: 22 residues.

This clone was recorded once. The chain is built from TRBV9 and TRBJ2-2; the match to TRBD1 covers 7 bases. With 5 bases clipped from V and 4 bases from J, the junction kept 5 bases outside the gene matches. CDR3 length: 14 residues. Germline-derived CDR1 and CDR2 are SGDLS and YYNGEE. The CDR3 here is CASRDNRGTGELFF. The DNA for the CDR3 is TGTGCCAGCAGAGACAACAGGGGCACCGGGGAGCTGTTTTTT. The variable domain in full, with the rest retrieved from reference TRBV9 and TRBJ2-2, is DSGVTQTPKHLITATGQRVTLRCSPRSGDLSVYWYQQSLDQGLQFLIQYYNGEERAKGNILERFSAQQFPDLHSELNLSSLELGDSALYFCASRDNRGTGELFFGEGSRLTVL.

The CDR3 spells CASRPDQRDGYTF. CDR3 coding DNA: TGTGCCAGCAGGCCGGACCAACGGGATGGCTACACCTTC. The chain couples TRBV27 to TRBJ1-2; D call uncertain. The length of the CDR3 is 13 residues. The germline CDR1 and CDR2 sequences are MNHEY and SMNVEV (reference sequence). V lost 6 bases and J 6 bases, leaving 14 bases between the germline ends.

The J gene is TRBJ2-7, the V gene TRBV29-1, with 7 bases matching TRBD2. The germline V gene encodes CDR1 SQVTM and CDR2 ANQGSEA. Trimming removed 5 bases from V and 3 bases from J; junction bases left unmatched: 7. CDR3 size: 13 residues. Written as DNA, the CDR3 is TGCAGCGTTAGGGAGGGGCTCTTCTACGAGCAGTACTTC. Translated: CSVREGLFYEQYF.

The chain joins TRBV6-6 to TRBJ1-2, with a possible D match to TRBD1 (6 bases). With 6 bases removed from V and 8 bases from J, the gap between germline ends came to 19 bases. The germline gives CDR1 MNHNY, CDR2 SVGAGI (reference sequence). This CDR3 region has 14 residues. The CDR3 reads CASSPSRGEQGYTF. CDR3 coding DNA: TGTGCCAGCAGCCCGTCGAGGGGGGAACAGGGCTACACCTTC.

The J gene is TRBJ1-2, the V gene TRBV10-3; D not certain. Trimming stripped 7 bases from V and 6 bases from J, with 15 bases between. The length of the CDR3 is 13 residues. CDR1 is ENHRY and CDR2 is SYGVKD in the germline V gene. CDR3 bases: TGTGCCATCACCGAACCCGACACCAATGGCTACACCTTC. It encodes CAITEPDTNGYTF.

This clone occurred once. The gene calls are TRBV7-2 and TRBJ1-1; D remains unclear. The CDR3 contains 12 residues. Germline V gene sequence: CDR1 SGHTA, CDR2 FQGNSA. The V gene lost 2 bases and the J gene lost 0 bases, with 1 base spanning the gap. The CDR3, as DNA: TGTGCCAGCAGCTTATTGAACACTGAAGCTTTCTTT. Amino acids: CASSLLNTEAFF.

This chain uses TRBV10-3 with TRBJ2-2, with TRBD1 matching 12 bases. The CDR3 totals 16 residues. Germline V gene data show CDR1 as ENHRY and CDR2 as SYGVKD. The junction had 5 bases not matched to a gene; V was cut back by 2 bases and J by 7 bases. CDR3: CAISEPGQGASGELFF. The CDR3 DNA reads TGTGCCATCAGTGAGCCGGGACAGGGGGCCAGCGGGGAGCTGTTTTTT.

A note on this clone: One end of the junction fails to match germline, which may point to a read error. The chain uses TRBV6-6 and TRBJ1-6; D unclear. Germline CDR1 MNHNY, CDR2 SVGAGI (reference sequence). This CDR3 has 13 amino acids. The CDR3 DNA reads TGTGCCAGCAGTTACCTTAGGGATAGCCCTCGGCCCTTT. It yields the protein CASSYLRDSPRPF.

This clone was seen only a few times. The rearrangement uses TRBV9 and TRBJ1-2; D not resolved. The V end lost 2 bases, the J end lost 4 bases, and 9 bases lay between the germline ends. The CDR3 totals 13 residues. In germline, CDR1 is SGDLS, CDR2 YYNGEE. CDR3 in DNA: TGTGCCAGCAGCGTGTCCGGGAGCTATGGCTACACCTTC. Encoded protein: CASSVSGSYGYTF.

This clone was seen only once. This chain joins TRBV2 and TRBJ1-5; TRBD1 is a possible D gene (5 bases). Per the germline V gene, CDR1 is SNHLY and CDR2 is FYNNEI. Between the trimmed V and J ends, which lost 6 bases and 0 bases, there was a span of 9 bases. The CDR3 length is 14 residues. The CDR3 here is CASRKDISNQPQHF. CDR3 nucleotide sequence: TGTGCCAGCAGGAAGGACATTAGCAATCAGCCCCAGCATTTT.

V and J are TRBV19 and TRBJ1-3, with TRBD1 as a possible D gene (6 bases). Germline assignment: CDR1 LNHDA and CDR2 SQIVND (reference sequence). V shed 11 bases and J shed 4 bases, with 18 bases lying between them. This CDR3 contains 14 residues. The DNA for the CDR3 is TGTGCCGCCCAAGGAACAGGGAACGGAAACACCATATATTTT. Translation gives CAAQGTGNGNTIYF.

This chain uses TRBV29-1 with TRBJ1-2; the D is unclear. The germline V gene has CDR1 SQVTM and CDR2 ANQGSEA. Deletions cut 3 bases from V and 6 bases from J, with 14 bases between. The CDR3 sequence is 13 residues long. CDR3 sequence: CSVEERAGNGYTF. The CDR3 region has the DNA TGCAGCGTTGAGGAAAGAGCGGGGAATGGCTACACCTTC.

The chain is built from TRBV4-1 and TRBJ1-3, with D perhaps TRBD1 (5 bases). This CDR3 contains 15 residues. The germline CDR1 and CDR2 sequences are MGHRA and YSYEKL. Trimming took off 2 bases at V and 0 bases at J, with 8 bases between the two ends. CDR3 DNA: TGCGCCAGCAGCCAATCTAGGGGCTCTGGAAACACCATATATTTT. Amino acids: CASSQSRGSGNTIYF.

The V gene is TRBV10-1, the J gene TRBJ2-1; D is unclear. The germline V gene has CDR1 WNHNN and CDR2 SYGVQD (reference sequence). This CDR3 has 17 amino acids. V was clipped by 2 bases and J by 0 bases, with 14 bases between them. Here the CDR3 DNA reads TGCGCCAGCAGTGAGGGGAAACTTAAGACCTCCTACAATGAGCAGTTCTTC. It codes for CASSEGKLKTSYNEQFF.

The chain links TRBV4-1 to TRBJ2-1; unclear D gene. Germline CDR1 reads MGHRA; CDR2 reads YSYEKL. Trimming cost V 1 base and J 8 bases, with 9 bases left between them. The CDR3 runs to 13 residues. Written as DNA, the CDR3 is TGCGCCAGCAGCCAAGTCCTTCGGGATGAGCAGTTCTTC. This sequence encodes CASSQVLRDEQFF.

This chain joins TRBV28 and TRBJ1-1; D might be TRBD1 (5 bases). The germline CDR1 and CDR2 sequences are MDHEN and SYDVKM. This CDR3 has 15 amino acids. Deletions cut 7 bases from V and 6 bases from J, with 21 bases between. The DNA of the CDR3 is TGTGCCAGCAACAAGGTGGCAGGGAGTTTGGCTGAAGCTTTCTTT. Translated, it gives CASNKVAGSLAEAFF.